These T cell receptor beta chains were read from a single sample in a study of T-cell memory formation after mild COVID-19. MiXCR, run by TCRdb on the 5' RACE reads, gives a single entry per CDR3 protein. The sample carries under 85,000 distinct CDR3 sequences, about 15% recorded once. Sequenced material: PBMCs or a T cell subset sorted from them (not recorded which). Source of these receptors: an adult woman who had mild COVID-19 (a few samples of this study predate the infection). Cell type and time point are not known. Each CDR3 is given with its conserved first and last residue. A D gene is named only where the DNA matches it firmly. The size entry is marked missing in some rows and otherwise reads once, few, many or a size class.

CDR3: CASSMTPGFSYEQYF
DNA: TGTGCCAGCAGTATGACTCCAGGGTTTTCCTACGAGCAGTACTTC
V: TRBV27
D: -
J: TRBJ2-7
size: few

CDR3: CASSLELAGVNEQFF
DNA: TGTGCCAGCAGCTTAGAACTAGCGGGAGTCAATGAGCAGTTCTTC
V: TRBV7-9
D: TRBD2
J: TRBJ2-1
size: many

CDR3: CASSLYGQGVHEQYF
DNA: TGTGCCAGCAGTTTATACGGACAGGGCGTCCACGAGCAGTACTTC
V: TRBV27
D: TRBD1
J: TRBJ2-7
size: -

CDR3: CAWSVRGDEQYF
DNA: TGTGCCTGGAGTGTACGGGGCGACGAGCAGTACTTC
V: TRBV30
D: -
J: TRBJ2-7
size: -

CDR3: CASSGVGKYF
DNA: TGTGCCAGCAGTGGGGTGGGGAAGTACTTC
V: TRBV2
D: -
J: TRBJ2-7
size: -

CDR3: CASSDGLDRGSYEQYF
DNA: TGTGCCAGCAGTGACGGACTGGACAGGGGATCCTACGAGCAGTACTTC
V: TRBV4-2
D: TRBD1
J: TRBJ2-7
size: -

CDR3: CASSSGPGPYEQYF
DNA: TGTGCCAGCAGTTCTGGGCCAGGGCCCTACGAGCAGTACTTC
V: TRBV27
D: -
J: TRBJ2-7
size: many

CDR3: CASGTPARGEAFF
DNA: TGTGCCAGCGGTACCCCAGCCAGGGGTGAAGCTTTCTTT
V: TRBV12-3/TRBV12-4
D: -
J: TRBJ1-1
size: -

CDR3: CATRGQGEAGELFF
DNA: TGTGCCACCAGGGGACAGGGGGAGGCCGGGGAGCTGTTTTTT
V: TRBV15
D: TRBD1
J: TRBJ2-2
size: -

CDR3: CASSLLRGADNEQFF
DNA: TGTGCCAGCAGCTTACTACGGGGGGCTGACAATGAGCAGTTCTTC
V: TRBV7-9
D: -
J: TRBJ2-1
size: -

CDR3: CASGSSLATDTQYF
DNA: TGTGCCAGCGGCTCATCTCTAGCGACAGATACGCAGTATTTT
V: TRBV11-2
D: -
J: TRBJ2-3
size: -

CDR3: CASSLDGRANTEAFF
DNA: TGTGCCAGCAGCTTAGACGGACGGGCGAACACTGAAGCTTTCTTT
V: TRBV11-3
D: -
J: TRBJ1-1
size: few

CDR3: CASTSWDNSGRTNEQFF
DNA: TGTGCCAGCACCTCTTGGGATAATAGCGGGCGAACCAATGAGCAGTTCTTC
V: TRBV7-9
D: TRBD2
J: TRBJ2-1
size: -

CDR3: CSGWDRASLRMNTEAFF
DNA: TGCAGTGGTTGGGATAGGGCCAGCCTAAGGATGAACACTGAAGCTTTCTTT
V: TRBV20-1
D: -
J: TRBJ1-1
size: few

CDR3: CASSPTFPEGDTGNPHEQYF
DNA: TGTGCCAGCTCACCCACCTTCCCAGAGGGGGACACAGGCAATCCTCACGAGCAGTACTTC
V: TRBV18
D: -
J: TRBJ2-7
size: -

CDR3: CASSVREGAREQYF
DNA: TGTGCCAGCAGTGTTAGAGAGGGGGCGCGGGAGCAGTACTTC
V: TRBV6-1
D: TRBD1
J: TRBJ2-7
size: few

CDR3: CATSDLTSGLAGVTGELFF
DNA: TGTGCCACCAGTGACCTCACCTCGGGACTAGCGGGAGTCACCGGGGAGCTGTTTTTT
V: TRBV24-1
D: TRBD2
J: TRBJ2-2
size: many

CDR3: CASSLVASGRDYEQYF
DNA: TGTGCCAGCAGCTTAGTAGCTAGCGGGAGGGATTACGAGCAGTACTTC
V: TRBV7-8
D: TRBD2
J: TRBJ2-7
size: many

CDR3: CASSHREGSNTEAFF
DNA: TGTGCCAGCAGTCACCGTGAGGGTTCGAACACTGAAGCTTTCTTT
V: TRBV7-9
D: -
J: TRBJ1-1
size: -

CDR3: CASSPGVAASYEQYF
DNA: TGTGCCAGCAGCCCGGGGGTAGCGGCCTCCTACGAGCAGTACTTC
V: TRBV7-9
D: -
J: TRBJ2-7
size: few

CDR3: CASSFSGPRETQYF
DNA: TGTGCCAGCAGTTTCTCGGGACCCCGGGAGACCCAGTACTTC
V: TRBV12-3/TRBV12-4
D: -
J: TRBJ2-5
size: -

CDR3: CASSQIGGVNTEAFF
DNA: TGTGCCAGCAGCCAAATAGGAGGGGTGAACACTGAAGCTTTCTTT
V: TRBV7-9
D: -
J: TRBJ1-1
size: -

CDR3: CASSLDRASSYNSPLHF
DNA: TGTGCCAGCAGCCTGGACAGAGCTAGCTCCTATAATTCACCCCTCCACTTT
V: TRBV27
D: -
J: TRBJ1-6
size: -

CDR3: CASSFGLAGGLGLFF
DNA: TGTGCCAGCAGTTTCGGACTAGCGGGAGGCCTGGGATTGTTCTTC
V: TRBV27
D: TRBD2
J: TRBJ2-1
size: -

CDR3: CASSSRGATGELFF
DNA: TGTGCCAGCAGCTCACGAGGGGCCACCGGGGAGCTGTTTTTT
V: TRBV21-1
D: -
J: TRBJ2-2
size: -

CDR3: CASSFWGPSYEQYF
DNA: TGTGCCAGCAGTTTTTGGGGGCCTTCCTACGAGCAGTACTTC
V: TRBV12-3/TRBV12-4
D: -
J: TRBJ2-7
size: many

CDR3: CASRIASQGLHNSPLHF
DNA: TGTGCCAGCAGGATAGCGTCTCAGGGTCTCCACAATTCACCCCTCCACTTT
V: TRBV6-1
D: -
J: TRBJ1-6
size: -

CDR3: CASSLFGGEQFF
DNA: TGTGCCAGCAGCTTATTTGGCGGTGAGCAGTTCTTC
V: TRBV7-2
D: -
J: TRBJ2-1
size: few

CDR3: CASSPPFSSSYEQYF
DNA: TGTGCCAGCAGCCCACCCTTTTCAAGCTCCTACGAGCAGTACTTC
V: TRBV11-3
D: -
J: TRBJ2-7
size: -

CDR3: CASSFGPSAYEQYF
DNA: TGTGCCAGCAGTTTTGGGCCATCCGCCTACGAGCAGTACTTC
V: TRBV12-3/TRBV12-4
D: -
J: TRBJ2-7
size: -

CDR3: CASSPLAIVAYNEQFF
DNA: TGTGCCAGCAGCCCTCTAGCAATCGTAGCCTACAATGAGCAGTTCTTC
V: TRBV4-2
D: -
J: TRBJ2-1
size: few

CDR3: CASSSVTGTDTQYF
DNA: TGTGCCAGCAGCTCCGTGACAGGCACAGATACGCAGTATTTT
V: TRBV7-9
D: -
J: TRBJ2-3
size: -

CDR3: CATSSRDLALDEQFF
DNA: TGTGCCACCAGCTCCCGGGACTTAGCCTTGGATGAGCAGTTCTTC
V: TRBV15
D: -
J: TRBJ2-1
size: few

CDR3: CASSLAGGRLQETQYF
DNA: TGTGCCAGCAGCTTAGCAGGGGGGAGATTGCAAGAGACCCAGTACTTC
V: TRBV7-9
D: -
J: TRBJ2-5
size: -

CDR3: CASSQGTGGYEQYF
DNA: TGTGCCAGCAGCCAGGGGACAGGGGGCTACGAGCAGTACTTC
V: TRBV7-3
D: TRBD1
J: TRBJ2-7
size: -

CDR3: CASSLQDSFEEQFF
DNA: TGTGCCAGCAGCTTACAGGACTCCTTTGAAGAGCAGTTCTTC
V: TRBV7-2
D: -
J: TRBJ2-1
size: -

CDR3: CASSSNGGTDTQYF
DNA: TGTGCCAGCAGCTCGAACGGGGGCACAGATACGCAGTATTTT
V: TRBV7-3
D: -
J: TRBJ2-3
size: -

CDR3: CSVAQGNNQPQHF
DNA: TGCAGCGTCGCACAGGGAAACAATCAGCCCCAGCATTTT
V: TRBV29-1
D: -
J: TRBJ1-5
size: -

CDR3: CATSILWENTDTQYF
DNA: TGTGCCACCAGCATTCTGTGGGAGAACACAGATACGCAGTATTTT
V: TRBV15
D: -
J: TRBJ2-3
size: few

CDR3: CASSLTDNYEQYF
DNA: TGTGCCAGCAGCTTAACGGACAACTACGAGCAGTACTTC
V: TRBV7-3
D: -
J: TRBJ2-7
size: many